The present TCR beta chain was sequenced within a study of shared clonotypes between healthy human individuals. Whole-study findings and limits: Sequencing depth was a factor that was expected to affect clonotype sharing among donors.

This clone was observed a single time. The antigen is unknown. Using immunoSEQ multiplex PCR, the repertoire was profiled, and TCRdb retains in-frame clones only, with some absent. The sample contains over a million clones, 75% to 85% of which appear only once. The V end lost 0 bases, the J end lost 9 bases, and 13 bases lay between the germline ends. The CDR3 totals 13 residues. The germline CDR1 and CDR2 sequences are SGHRS and YFSETQ. The sequence was obtained from a man younger than 35 in good health. Some clones in this sample may be carry-over from other donors' samples. This chain joins TRBV5-1 and TRBJ2-7, with D possibly TRBD2 on 5 matching bases. The sequenced sample consisted of memory CD4+ T cells from PBMCs. The subset here: CD45RA-negative fraction. The CDR3 spells CASSLVVSEGQYF. DNA of the CDR3: TGCGCCAGCAGCTTGGTTGTCTCCGAGGGGCAGTACTTC.